This T cell receptor beta chain was identified in a study of blood T cell repertoires in COVID-19. At the level of the study: Researchers got acute and convalescent COVID-19 samples from the United States, Italy and Spain. The cDNA or gDNA used as material had been derived from T cells, B-cell-depleted T cells, or PBMCs.

Deletions cut 7 bases from V and 0 bases from J, with 15 bases between. CDR1 is MNHEY, CDR2 SVGAGI, per germline. This CDR3 contains 15 residues. In the authors' workflow: Reference gene primer amplification in the assay estimated nucleated cell counts. Measured with immunoSEQ multiplex PCR; TCRdb has only the in-frame clones, and not every one. The V and J calls and clone size come from that table; D and trimming were worked out from the DNA. The sample includes about 150,000 clones, roughly nine tenths of them seen just once. V is TRBV6-5 and J is TRBJ1-1; TRBD1 might be the D (6 bases). The sequenced sample consisted of peripheral blood. The sequence was collected from an older woman with acute or convalescent COVID-19. The CDR3 bases are TGTGCCAGCAAGAGGCAGGGGAAGATGAACACTGAAGCTTTCTTT. The encoded protein is CASKRQGKMNTEAFF.